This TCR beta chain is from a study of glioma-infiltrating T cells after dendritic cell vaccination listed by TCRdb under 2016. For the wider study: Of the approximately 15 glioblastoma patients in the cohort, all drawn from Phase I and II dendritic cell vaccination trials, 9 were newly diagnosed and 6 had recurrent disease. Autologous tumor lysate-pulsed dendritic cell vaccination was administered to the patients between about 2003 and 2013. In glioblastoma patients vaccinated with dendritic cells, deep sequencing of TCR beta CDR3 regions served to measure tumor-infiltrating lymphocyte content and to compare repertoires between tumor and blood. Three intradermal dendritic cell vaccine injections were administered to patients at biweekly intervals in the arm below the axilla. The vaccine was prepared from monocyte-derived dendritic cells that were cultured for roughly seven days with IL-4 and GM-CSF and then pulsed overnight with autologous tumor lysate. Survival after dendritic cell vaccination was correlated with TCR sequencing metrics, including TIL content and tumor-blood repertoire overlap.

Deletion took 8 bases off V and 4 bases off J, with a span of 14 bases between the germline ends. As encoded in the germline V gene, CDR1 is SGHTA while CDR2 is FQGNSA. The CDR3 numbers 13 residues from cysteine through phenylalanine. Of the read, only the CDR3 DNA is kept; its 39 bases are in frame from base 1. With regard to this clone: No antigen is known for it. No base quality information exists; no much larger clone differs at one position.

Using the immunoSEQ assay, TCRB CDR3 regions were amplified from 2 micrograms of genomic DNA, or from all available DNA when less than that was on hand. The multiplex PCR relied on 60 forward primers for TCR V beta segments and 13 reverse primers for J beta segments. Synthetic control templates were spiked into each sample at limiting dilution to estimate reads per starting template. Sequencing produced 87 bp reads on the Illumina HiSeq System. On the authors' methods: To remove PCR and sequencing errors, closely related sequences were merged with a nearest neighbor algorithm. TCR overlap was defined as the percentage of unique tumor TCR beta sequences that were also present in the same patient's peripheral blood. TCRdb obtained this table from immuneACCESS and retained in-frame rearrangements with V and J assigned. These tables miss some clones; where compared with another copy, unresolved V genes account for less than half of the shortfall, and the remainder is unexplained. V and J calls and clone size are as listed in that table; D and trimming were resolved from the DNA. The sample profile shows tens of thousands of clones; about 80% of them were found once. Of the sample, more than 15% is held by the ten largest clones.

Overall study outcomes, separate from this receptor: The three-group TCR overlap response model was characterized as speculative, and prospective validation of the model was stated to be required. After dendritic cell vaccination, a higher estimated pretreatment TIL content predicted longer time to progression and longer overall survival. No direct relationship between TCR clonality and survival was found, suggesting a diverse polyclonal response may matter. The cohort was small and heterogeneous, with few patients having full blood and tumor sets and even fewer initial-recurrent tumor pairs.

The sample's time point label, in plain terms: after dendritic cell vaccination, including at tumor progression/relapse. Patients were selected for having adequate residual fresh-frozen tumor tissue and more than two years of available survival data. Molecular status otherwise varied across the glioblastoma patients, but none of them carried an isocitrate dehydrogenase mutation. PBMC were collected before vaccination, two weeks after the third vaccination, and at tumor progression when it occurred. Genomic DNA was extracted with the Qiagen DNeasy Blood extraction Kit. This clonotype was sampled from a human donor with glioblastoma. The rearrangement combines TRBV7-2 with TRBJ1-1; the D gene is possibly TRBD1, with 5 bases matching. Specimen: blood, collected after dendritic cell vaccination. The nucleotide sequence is TGTGCCAGCTCCCCCCGGGGGAGCACTGAAGCTTTCTTT. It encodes CASSPRGSTEAFF.